This T cell receptor beta chain was sequenced in a study of shared clonotypes between healthy human individuals. The overall study: Donors had three CD4 naive, three CD4 memory, two CD8 naive and one CD8 memory plate apiece.

Only CD45RO-negative cells positively selected for CCR7 counted as naive CD8 cells, so terminally differentiated effector memory CD45RA+ cells were excluded. Findings and caveats of the study: The sharing of 4.5% to 5% of naive CD4 clonotypes was seen across a handful of donors. The expectation was that sequencing depth would affect clonotype sharing among donors.

As concerns this clone: As yet, its antigen is unknown.

The method was immunoSEQ multiplex PCR; TCRdb's version includes in-frame clones alone and lacks a portion of them. The sample has roughly 2 million clones; about 95% are singletons. The V end was cut by 0 bases, the J end by 8 bases, with 13 bases between. Germline CDR1 is LGHNA and CDR2 is YSLEER. This CDR3 is built from 15 residues. J is TRBJ1-4 and V is TRBV4-3, with D uncertain. This clonotype originated in a man between 18 and 29 years old in good health. The specimen sequenced was naive CD8+ T cells sorted from blood. For the CDR3, the DNA is TGCGCCAGCAGCCAAGATAAGGACGTCAGGGAAAAACTGTTTTTT. Its protein is CASSQDKDVREKLFF.